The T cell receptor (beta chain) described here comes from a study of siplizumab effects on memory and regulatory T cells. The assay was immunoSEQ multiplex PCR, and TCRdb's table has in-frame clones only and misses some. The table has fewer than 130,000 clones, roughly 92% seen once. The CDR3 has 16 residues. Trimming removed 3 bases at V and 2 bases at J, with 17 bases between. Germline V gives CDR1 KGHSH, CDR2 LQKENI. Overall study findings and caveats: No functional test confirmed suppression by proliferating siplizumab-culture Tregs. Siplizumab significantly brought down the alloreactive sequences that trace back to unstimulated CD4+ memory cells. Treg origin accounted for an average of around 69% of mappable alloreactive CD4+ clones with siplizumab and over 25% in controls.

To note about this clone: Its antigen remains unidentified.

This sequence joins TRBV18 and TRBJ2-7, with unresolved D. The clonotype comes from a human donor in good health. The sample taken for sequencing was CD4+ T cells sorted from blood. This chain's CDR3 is CASSPQGPIITYEQYF. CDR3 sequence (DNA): TGTGCCAGCTCACCTCAAGGACCGATAATTACCTACGAGCAGTACTTC.